The rows below give T cell receptor beta chains drawn from one sample of a study of T cell responses to AZD1222 COVID-19 vaccine. Assay used: immunoSEQ multiplex PCR; TCRdb lists only in-frame clones, some missing. The data show roughly 180,000 clones, with 80% to 90% seen just once and under 3.5% held by the top ten. This material consisted of peripheral blood, taken on day 0 of MenACWY control vaccination. The origin of the receptors is an adult in good health. The CDR3 runs from the conserved cysteine through the conserved F or W. A D gene is named only where the DNA matches it firmly. Rows give clone size only sometimes, using once, few, many, or a class for an expanded clone.

j_gene,d_gene,v_gene,abundance,CDR3nt,CDR3aa
TRBJ2-1,TRBD2,TRBV18,-,TGTGCCAGCTCACCAACTAGCGGGAGCGTCGATGAGCAGTTCTTC,CASSPTSGSVDEQFF
TRBJ2-7,-,TRBV11-2,-,TGTGCCAGCACGAGGCGGTGGAACTCCTACGAGCAGTACTTC,CASTRRWNSYEQYF
TRBJ2-7,TRBD2,TRBV7-3,-,TGTGCCAGCAGCTTAACTTCGGCTAGCGGGAGGTACGAGCAGTACTTC,CASSLTSASGRYEQYF
TRBJ1-2,-,TRBV5-1,-,TGCGCCAGCAGCCCCCAGGTTAACTATGGCTACACCTTC,CASSPQVNYGYTF
TRBJ1-1,TRBD1,TRBV25-1,-,TGTGCCAGCACCCCTGGACAGGGGCACACTGAAGCTTTCTTT,CASTPGQGHTEAFF
TRBJ1-5,-,TRBV5-5,-,TGTGCCAGCAGCTTGGACGGGGGTCATAGCAATCAGCCCCAGCATTTT,CASSLDGGHSNQPQHF
TRBJ2-7,-,TRBV30,-,TGTGCCTGGAGTGTACGTGGGCCCGGCTCCTACGAGCAGTACTTC,CAWSVRGPGSYEQYF
TRBJ2-5,TRBD2,TRBV10-3,-,TGTGCCATCGGTGGTAGCGGGGAGACCCAGTACTTC,CAIGGSGETQYF
TRBJ2-2,-,TRBV5-5,-,TGTGCCAGCAGCTTGAATTTTGGTTTCAACACCGGGGAGCTGTTTTTT,CASSLNFGFNTGELFF
TRBJ2-3,-,TRBV15,once,TGTGCCACCAGCCGCGGCAGGCTTGTAATACGAGGTAGCACAGATACGCAGTATTTT,CATSRGRLVIRGSTDTQYF
TRBJ2-3,-,TRBV28,-,TGTGCCAGCAGTTTAGCGGACTATACGCAGTATTTT,CASSLADYTQYF
TRBJ2-7,TRBD1,TRBV27,-,TGTGCCAGCAGGATTGACAGGGGGCGTAAGGTGTTCTCCTACGAGCAGTACTTC,CASRIDRGRKVFSYEQYF
TRBJ2-7,TRBD1,TRBV28,once,TGTGCCAGCAGTGGGGACAGGGTTAACCACGAGCAGTACTTC,CASSGDRVNHEQYF
TRBJ1-1,-,TRBV5-1,-,TGCGCCAGCAGCTTGGCACAAACGAACACTGAAGCTTTCTTT,CASSLAQTNTEAFF
TRBJ1-1,-,TRBV4-1,-,TGCGCCAGCAGCCAAGCTTGGCGGCAGGAGATTTACACTGAAGCTTTCTTT,CASSQAWRQEIYTEAFF
TRBJ1-2,-,TRBV6-1,-,TGTGCCAGCAGTGAATTTGCCCAGGGCTATGGCTACACCTTC,CASSEFAQGYGYTF
TRBJ1-5,-,TRBV2,-,TGTGCCAGCAGTGACAGGGTCGGGGTGCCCCAGCATTTT,CASSDRVGVPQHF
TRBJ2-5,TRBD2,TRBV28,-,TGTGCCAGCAGTCCCCCCCCAGCGGGAGTAGAGACCCAGTACTTC,CASSPPPAGVETQYF
TRBJ2-7,TRBD1,TRBV7-6,-,TGTGCCAGCAGCCAGGGACAGGGATACTCCTACGAGCAGTACTTC,CASSQGQGYSYEQYF
TRBJ1-2,TRBD1,TRBV28,-,TGTGCCAGCATACCCGCCCAGGGGGGCGGAAACTATGGCTACACCTTC,CASIPAQGGGNYGYTF
TRBJ2-3,-,TRBV11-2,-,TGTGCCAGCAGCTTAGATCTGTGGGATACGCAGTATTTT,CASSLDLWDTQYF
TRBJ1-6,-,TRBV28,-,TGTGCCAGCCGCCTGGGGGATTCACCCCTCCACTTT,CASRLGDSPLHF
TRBJ1-1,-,TRBV4-3,few,TGCGCCAGCAGCCAAGATCGGGTGTCGAACACTGAAGCTTTCTTT,CASSQDRVSNTEAFF
TRBJ1-3,-,TRBV6-4,-,TGTGCCAGATTCATTGGAAACACCATATATTTT,CARFIGNTIYF
TRBJ2-7,TRBD1,TRBV19,-,TGTGCCAGTAGCCCCCTTCCGGGACAGGGGGCCTACGAGCAGTACTTC,CASSPLPGQGAYEQYF
TRBJ1-1,-,TRBV7-9,-,TGTGCCAGCAGCCCGCGCCCGGGACGGAGGAACACTGAAGCTTTCTTT,CASSPRPGRRNTEAFF
TRBJ1-4,-,TRBV12-3/TRBV12-4,once,TGTGCCAGCAGTTTCTCCAGGGATGAAAAACTGTTTTTT,CASSFSRDEKLFF
TRBJ2-3,-,TRBV2,-,TGTGCCAGCAGTGATCGGGGGGATACGCAGTATTTT,CASSDRGDTQYF
TRBJ2-7,TRBD2,TRBV13,once,TGTGCCAGCAGCTCGGGACTAGCGGGAGCTAAGGAGCAGTACTTC,CASSSGLAGAKEQYF
TRBJ2-2,-,TRBV6-2/TRBV6-3,-,TGTGCCAGCAGCTTCGGGGAAACCGGGGAGCTGTTTTTT,CASSFGETGELFF
TRBJ1-1,-,TRBV29-1,-,TGCAGCGTTGTGGGGGGGGCCACTGAAGCTTTCTTT,CSVVGGATEAFF
TRBJ1-5,TRBD1,TRBV24-1,-,TGTGCCACCAGTGATAGCGGGACAGCGATTAGCAATCAGCCCCAGCATTTT,CATSDSGTAISNQPQHF
TRBJ1-5,TRBD1,TRBV6-5,-,TGTGCCAGCAGCGGGACAGGGAATCAGCCCCAGCATTTT,CASSGTGNQPQHF
TRBJ1-1,-,TRBV27,-,TGTGCCAGCGCAAGTAGGTGGACTGAAGCTTTCTTT,CASASRWTEAFF
TRBJ2-1,TRBD2,TRBV7-3,-,TGTGCCAGCAGCTCCGGGACTAGCGGGAGAACGAGGAACAATGAGCAGTTCTTC,CASSSGTSGRTRNNEQFF
TRBJ1-2,-,TRBV5-1,-,TGCGCCAGCCGAGAACCTGCTGGTGGCTACACCTTC,CASREPAGGYTF
TRBJ1-6,-,TRBV6-5,-,TGTGCCAGCAGTCCGATAACGGACACAGGTTCACCCCTCCACTTT,CASSPITDTGSPLHF
TRBJ1-4,-,TRBV9,-,TGTGCCAGCAGCGTAGACTCATCGGAGGAAAAACTGTTTTTT,CASSVDSSEEKLFF
TRBJ2-5,TRBD1,TRBV29-1,-,TGCAGCGGCCGACAGGGAGAAGAGACCCAGTACTTC,CSGRQGEETQYF
TRBJ2-4,-,TRBV19,-,TGTGCCAGTGCGGTCTGGGGAGACGGCAAAAACATTCAGTACTTC,CASAVWGDGKNIQYF